This T cell receptor (beta chain) derives from a study of beta chain features in type 1 diabetes. Across the study: Healthy donors and patients had similar age, gender and cell yields.

Study results and limitations: A moderate, significant TCRB CDR3 shortening appeared in type 1 diabetes across four CD4+ subsets. Type 1 diabetes patients had fewer VDJ junction insertions and more deletions.

The CDR3 extends over 15 amino acids. With V trimmed by 6 bases and J by 7 bases, 8 bases remained unmatched. Germline V gene data show CDR1 as MDHEN and CDR2 as SYDVKM. The authors reverse transcribed all of the isolated RNA, so sequencing captured expressed TCRB transcripts. Sequenced by immunoSEQ multiplex PCR; TCRdb stores in-frame clones only, minus some. Among over 200,000 clones listed, approximately 10% were seen once. This clone occurred a few times. No antigen is known for it. This chain links TRBV28 with TRBJ2-1; 11 nucleotides match TRBD2. This clonotype originated in a man younger than 40 with type 1 diabetes. Material for sequencing was naive CD4+ T cells from blood. Here the CDR3 reads CASSSTSGAPNEQFF. Here the CDR3 DNA reads TGTGCCAGCAGCTCGACTAGCGGGGCCCCAAATGAGCAGTTCTTC.